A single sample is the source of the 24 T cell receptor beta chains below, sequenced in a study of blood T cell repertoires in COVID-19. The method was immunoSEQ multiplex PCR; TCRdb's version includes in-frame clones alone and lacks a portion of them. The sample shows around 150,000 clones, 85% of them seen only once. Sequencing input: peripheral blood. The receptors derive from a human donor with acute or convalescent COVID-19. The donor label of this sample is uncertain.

The CDR3 loop is CAAGTTITPYNEQFF. For the CDR3, the DNA is TGTGCCGCGGGAACTACCATAACCCCCTACAATGAGCAGTTCTTC. The chain carries TRBV6-6 and TRBJ2-1, with a tentative D call TRBD2 (6 bases). CDR1 and CDR2 (germline): MNHNY, SVGAGI (reference sequence). The CDR3 spans 15 residues. The V gene lost 11 bases and the J gene lost 2 bases, with 19 bases spanning the gap.

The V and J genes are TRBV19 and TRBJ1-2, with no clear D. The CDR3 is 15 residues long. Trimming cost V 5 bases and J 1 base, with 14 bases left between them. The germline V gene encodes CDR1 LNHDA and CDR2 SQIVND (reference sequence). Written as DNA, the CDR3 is TGTGCCAGTAGTGTCCACGAGGGAAGTAACTATGGCTACACCTTC. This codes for CASSVHEGSNYGYTF.

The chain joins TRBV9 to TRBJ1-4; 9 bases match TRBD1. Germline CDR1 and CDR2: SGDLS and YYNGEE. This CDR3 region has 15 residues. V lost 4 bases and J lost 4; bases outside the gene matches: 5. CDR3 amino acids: CASSTQGAINEKLFF. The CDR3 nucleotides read TGTGCCAGCAGCACACAGGGGGCGATTAATGAAAAACTGTTTTTT.

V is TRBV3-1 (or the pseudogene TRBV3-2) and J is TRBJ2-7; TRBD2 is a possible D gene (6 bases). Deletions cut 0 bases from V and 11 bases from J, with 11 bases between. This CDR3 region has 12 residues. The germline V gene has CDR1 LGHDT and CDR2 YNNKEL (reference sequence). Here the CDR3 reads CASSQEGRWEYF. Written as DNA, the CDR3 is TGTGCCAGCAGCCAAGAGGGGAGGTGGGAGTACTTC.

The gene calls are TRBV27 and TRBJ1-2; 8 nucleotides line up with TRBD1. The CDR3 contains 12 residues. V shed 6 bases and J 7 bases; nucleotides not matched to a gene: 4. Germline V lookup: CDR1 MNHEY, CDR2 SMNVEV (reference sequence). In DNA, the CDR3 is TGTGCCAGCAGGGACAGGGTGGGTGGCTACACCTTC. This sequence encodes CASRDRVGGYTF.

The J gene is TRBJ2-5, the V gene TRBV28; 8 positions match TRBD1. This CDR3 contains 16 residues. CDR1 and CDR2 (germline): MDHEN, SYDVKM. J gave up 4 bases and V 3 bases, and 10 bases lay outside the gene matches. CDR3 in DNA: TGTGCCAGCAGTTTTGGTGGGAGGACAGGGCGAGAGACCCAGTACTTC. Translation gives CASSFGGRTGRETQYF.

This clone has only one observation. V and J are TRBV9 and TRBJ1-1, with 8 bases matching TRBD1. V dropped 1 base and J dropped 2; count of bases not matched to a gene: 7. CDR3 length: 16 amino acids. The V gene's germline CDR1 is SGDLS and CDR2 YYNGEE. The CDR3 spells CASSVMEGQENTEAFF. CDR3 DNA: TGTGCCAGCAGCGTAATGGAGGGACAGGAAAACACTGAAGCTTTCTTT.

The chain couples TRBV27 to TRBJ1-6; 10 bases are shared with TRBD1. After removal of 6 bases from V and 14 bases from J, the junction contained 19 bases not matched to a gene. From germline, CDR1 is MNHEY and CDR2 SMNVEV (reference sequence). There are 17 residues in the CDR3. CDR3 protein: CASRPTGGGPGFSALHF. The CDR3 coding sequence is TGTGCCAGCAGACCGACAGGGGGCGGCCCCGGTTTCAGTGCCCTCCACTTT.

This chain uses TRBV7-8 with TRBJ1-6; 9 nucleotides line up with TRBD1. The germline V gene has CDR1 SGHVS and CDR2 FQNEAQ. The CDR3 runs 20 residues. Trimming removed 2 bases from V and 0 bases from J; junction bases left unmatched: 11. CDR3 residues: CASSLTSNGQGFSYNSPLHF. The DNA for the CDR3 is TGTGCCAGCAGCTTAACCAGCAATGGACAGGGGTTCTCCTATAATTCACCCCTCCACTTT.

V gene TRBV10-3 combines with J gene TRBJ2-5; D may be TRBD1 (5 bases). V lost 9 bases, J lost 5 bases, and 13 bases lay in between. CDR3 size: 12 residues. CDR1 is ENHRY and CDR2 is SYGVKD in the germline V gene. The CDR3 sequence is CAIGERWETQYF. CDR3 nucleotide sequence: TGTGCCATAGGGGAACGGTGGGAGACCCAGTACTTC.

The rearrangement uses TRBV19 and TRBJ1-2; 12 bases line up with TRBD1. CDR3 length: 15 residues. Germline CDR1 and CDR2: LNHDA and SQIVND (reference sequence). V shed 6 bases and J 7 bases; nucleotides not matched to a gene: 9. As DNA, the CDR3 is TGTGCCAGTAGCCCTGGGGACAGGGGGCTCCTTGGCTACACCTTC. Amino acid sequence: CASSPGDRGLLGYTF. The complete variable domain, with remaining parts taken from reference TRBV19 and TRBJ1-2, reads DGGITQSPKYLFRKEGQNVTLSCEQNLNHDAMYWYRQDPGQGLRLIYYSQIVNDFQKGDIAEGYSVSREKKESFPLTVTSAQKNPTAFYLCASSPGDRGLLGYTFGSGTRLTVV.

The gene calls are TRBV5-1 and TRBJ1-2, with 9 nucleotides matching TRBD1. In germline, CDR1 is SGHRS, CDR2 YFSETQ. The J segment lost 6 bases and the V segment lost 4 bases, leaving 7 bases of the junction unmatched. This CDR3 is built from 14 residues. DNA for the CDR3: TGCGCCAGCAGCCCCGAACAGGGGGCGAATGGCTACACCTTC. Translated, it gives CASSPEQGANGYTF.

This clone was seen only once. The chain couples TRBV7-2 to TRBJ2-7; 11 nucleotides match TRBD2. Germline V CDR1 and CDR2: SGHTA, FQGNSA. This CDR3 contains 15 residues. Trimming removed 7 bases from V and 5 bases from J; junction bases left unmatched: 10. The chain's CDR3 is CASTRPSGGWDEQYF. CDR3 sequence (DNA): TGTGCCAGCACTAGGCCTAGCGGGGGGTGGGACGAGCAGTACTTC.

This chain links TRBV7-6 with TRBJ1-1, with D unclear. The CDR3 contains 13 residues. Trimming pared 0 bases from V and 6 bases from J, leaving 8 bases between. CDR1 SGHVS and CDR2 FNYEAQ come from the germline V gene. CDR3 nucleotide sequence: TGTGCCAGCAGCTTAGCACCGGTTTCTGAAGCTTTCTTT. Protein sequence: CASSLAPVSEAFF.

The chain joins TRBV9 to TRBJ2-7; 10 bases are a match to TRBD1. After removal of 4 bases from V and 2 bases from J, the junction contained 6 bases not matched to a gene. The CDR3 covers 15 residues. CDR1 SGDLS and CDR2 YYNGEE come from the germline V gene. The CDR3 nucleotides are TGTGCCAGCAGCTACCGGGACAGGGGAACCTACGAGCAGTACTTC. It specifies CASSYRDRGTYEQYF.

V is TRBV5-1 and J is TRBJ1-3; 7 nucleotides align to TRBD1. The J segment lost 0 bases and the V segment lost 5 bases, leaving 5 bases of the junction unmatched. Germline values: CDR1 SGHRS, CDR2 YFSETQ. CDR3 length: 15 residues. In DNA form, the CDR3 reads TGCGCCAGCAGGGACCGGGACAGCTCTGGAAACACCATATATTTT. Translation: CASRDRDSSGNTIYF.

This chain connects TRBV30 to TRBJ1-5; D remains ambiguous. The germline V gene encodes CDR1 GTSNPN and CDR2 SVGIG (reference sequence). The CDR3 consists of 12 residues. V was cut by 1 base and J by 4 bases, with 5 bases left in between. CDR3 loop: CAWSAGNQPQHF. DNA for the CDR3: TGTGCCTGGAGTGCGGGGAATCAGCCCCAGCATTTT.

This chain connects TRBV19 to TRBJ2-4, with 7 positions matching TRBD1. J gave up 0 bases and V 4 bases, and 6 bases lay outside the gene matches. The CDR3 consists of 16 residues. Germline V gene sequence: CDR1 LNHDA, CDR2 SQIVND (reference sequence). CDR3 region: CASSTGTALAKNIQYF. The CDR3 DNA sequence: TGTGCCAGTAGTACCGGGACAGCTCTAGCCAAAAACATTCAGTACTTC.

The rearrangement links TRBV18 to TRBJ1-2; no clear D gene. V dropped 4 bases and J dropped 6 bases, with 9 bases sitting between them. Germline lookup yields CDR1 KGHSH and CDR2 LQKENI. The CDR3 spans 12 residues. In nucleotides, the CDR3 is TGTGCCAGCTCACGAGGATCTGATGGCTACACCTTC. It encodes CASSRGSDGYTF.

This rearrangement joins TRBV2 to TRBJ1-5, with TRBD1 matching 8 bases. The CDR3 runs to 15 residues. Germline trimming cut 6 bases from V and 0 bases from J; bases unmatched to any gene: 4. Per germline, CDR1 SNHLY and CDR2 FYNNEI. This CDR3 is CASRDRAYSNQPQHF. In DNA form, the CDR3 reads TGTGCCAGCAGGGACAGGGCGTATAGCAATCAGCCCCAGCATTTT.

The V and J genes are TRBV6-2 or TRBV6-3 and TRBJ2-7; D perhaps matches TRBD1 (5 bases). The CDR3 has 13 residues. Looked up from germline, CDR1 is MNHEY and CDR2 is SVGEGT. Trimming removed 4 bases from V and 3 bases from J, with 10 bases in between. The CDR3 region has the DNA TGTGCCAGCAGTTCTCAGGGCGGCTACGAGCAGTACTTC. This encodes CASSSQGGYEQYF.

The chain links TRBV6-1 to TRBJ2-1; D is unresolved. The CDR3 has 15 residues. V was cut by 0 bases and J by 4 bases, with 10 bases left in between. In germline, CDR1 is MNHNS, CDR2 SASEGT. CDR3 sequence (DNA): TGTGCCAGCAGTGAAGCGTCCTTTCCTTACAATGAGCAGTTCTTC. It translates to CASSEASFPYNEQFF.

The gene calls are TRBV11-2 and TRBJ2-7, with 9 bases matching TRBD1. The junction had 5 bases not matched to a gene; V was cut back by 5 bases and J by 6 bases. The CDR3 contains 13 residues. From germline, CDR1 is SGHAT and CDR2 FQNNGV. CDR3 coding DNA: TGTGCCAGCAGCGGACAGGGGAGTGGCGAGCAGTACTTC. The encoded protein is CASSGQGSGEQYF.

CDR3 loop: CASSLADSLSGNTIYF. The CDR3 coding sequence is TGCGCCAGCAGCTTGGCAGACAGCCTCTCTGGAAACACCATATATTTT. The gene calls are TRBV5-1 and TRBJ1-3, with TRBD1 as a possible D gene (5 bases). Trimming left V 0 bases short and J 0 bases short, with 10 bases between. CDR1 and CDR2 from the germline V gene are SGHRS and YFSETQ. The CDR3 extends over 16 amino acids.